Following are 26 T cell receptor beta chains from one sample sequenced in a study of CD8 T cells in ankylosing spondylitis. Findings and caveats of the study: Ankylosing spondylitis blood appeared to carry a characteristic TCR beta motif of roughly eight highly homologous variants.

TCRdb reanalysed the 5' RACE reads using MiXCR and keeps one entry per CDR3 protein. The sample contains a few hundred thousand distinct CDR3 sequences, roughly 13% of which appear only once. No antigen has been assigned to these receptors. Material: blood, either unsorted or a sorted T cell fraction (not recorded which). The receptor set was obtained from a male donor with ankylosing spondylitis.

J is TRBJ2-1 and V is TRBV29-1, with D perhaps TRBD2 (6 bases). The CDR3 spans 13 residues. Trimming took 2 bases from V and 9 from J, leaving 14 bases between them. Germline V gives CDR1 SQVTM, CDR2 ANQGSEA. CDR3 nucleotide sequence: TGCAGCGTTGAAACAAATGCGGGGAGTGAGCAGTTCTTC. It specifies CSVETNAGSEQFF.

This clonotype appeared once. CDR3 region: CASSPPGTAREQFF. CDR3 nucleotide sequence: TGTGCCAGCAGTCCGCCCGGGACCGCGAGAGAGCAGTTCTTC. J is TRBJ2-1 and V is TRBV28; TRBD1 or TRBD2 may be the D gene (5 bases each). The CDR3 covers 14 residues. V was cut by 5 bases and J by 10 bases, with 18 bases left in between. Germline V gene lookup returns CDR1 MDHEN and CDR2 SYDVKM. Full variable domain (rest looked up from reference TRBV28 and TRBJ2-1): DVKVTQSSRYLVKRTGEKVFLECVQDMDHENMFWYRQDPGLGLRLIYFSYDVKMKEKGDIPEGYSVSREKKERFSLILESASTNQTSMYLCASSPPGTAREQFFGPGTRLTVL.

The CDR3 nucleotides are TGTGCCAGCAGCTTAGTGTCAGGGGCCACAGATACGCAGTATTTT. It is translated as CASSLVSGATDTQYF. The rearrangement links TRBV7-2 to TRBJ2-3, with D possibly TRBD1 on 6 matching bases. V dropped 1 base and J dropped 2 bases, with 10 bases sitting between them. Germline V gene data show CDR1 as SGHTA and CDR2 as FQGNSA. The CDR3 has 15 amino acids.

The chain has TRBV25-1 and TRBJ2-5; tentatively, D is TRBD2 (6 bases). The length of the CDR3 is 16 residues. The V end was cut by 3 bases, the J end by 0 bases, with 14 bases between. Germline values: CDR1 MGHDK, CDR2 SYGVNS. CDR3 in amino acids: CASSDAPGRYQETQYF. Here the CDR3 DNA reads TGTGCCAGCAGTGATGCTCCGGGGAGGTACCAAGAGACCCAGTACTTC.

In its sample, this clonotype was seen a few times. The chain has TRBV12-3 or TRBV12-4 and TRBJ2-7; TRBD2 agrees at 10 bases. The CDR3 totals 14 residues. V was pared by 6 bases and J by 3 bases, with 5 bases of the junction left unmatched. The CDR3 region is CASRLAGDSYEQYF. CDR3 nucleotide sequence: TGTGCCAGCAGGCTAGCGGGAGACAGCTACGAGCAGTACTTC.

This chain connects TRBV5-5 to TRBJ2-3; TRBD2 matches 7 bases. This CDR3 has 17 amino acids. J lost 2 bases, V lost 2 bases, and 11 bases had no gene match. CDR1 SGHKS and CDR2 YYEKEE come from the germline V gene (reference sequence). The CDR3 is CASSFRLAERPTDTQYF. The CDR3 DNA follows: TGTGCCAGCAGCTTTCGGCTAGCGGAGCGTCCCACAGATACGCAGTATTTT.

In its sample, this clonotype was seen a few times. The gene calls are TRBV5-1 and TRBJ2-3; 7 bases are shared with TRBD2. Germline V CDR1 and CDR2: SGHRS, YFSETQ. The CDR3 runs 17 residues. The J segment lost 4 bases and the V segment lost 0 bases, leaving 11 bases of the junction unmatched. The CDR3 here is CASSLAPSGGGADTQYF. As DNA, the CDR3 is TGCGCCAGCAGCTTGGCCCCTTCGGGAGGAGGAGCAGATACGCAGTATTTT.

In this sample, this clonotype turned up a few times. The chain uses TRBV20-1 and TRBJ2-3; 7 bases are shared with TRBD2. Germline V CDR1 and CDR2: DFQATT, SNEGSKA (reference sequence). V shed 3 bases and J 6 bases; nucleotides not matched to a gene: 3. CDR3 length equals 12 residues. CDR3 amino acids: CSARLAADTQYF. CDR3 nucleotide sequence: TGCAGTGCTAGGCTAGCGGCTGATACGCAGTATTTT.

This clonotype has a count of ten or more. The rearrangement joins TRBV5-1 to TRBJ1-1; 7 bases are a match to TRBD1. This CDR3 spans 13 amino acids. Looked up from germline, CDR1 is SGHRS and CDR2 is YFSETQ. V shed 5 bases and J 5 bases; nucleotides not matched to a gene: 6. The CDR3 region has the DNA TGCGCCAGCAGTGAGGGGGCGAGGACTGAAGCTTTCTTT. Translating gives CASSEGARTEAFF.

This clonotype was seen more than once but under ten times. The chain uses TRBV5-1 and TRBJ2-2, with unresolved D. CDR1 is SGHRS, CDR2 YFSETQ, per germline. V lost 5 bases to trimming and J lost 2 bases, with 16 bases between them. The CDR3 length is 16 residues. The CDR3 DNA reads TGCGCCAGCAGAGAAATCGGCCCCGTTAACACCGGGGAGCTGTTTTTT. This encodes CASREIGPVNTGELFF. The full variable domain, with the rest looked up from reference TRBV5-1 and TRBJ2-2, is KAGVTQTPRYLIKTRGQQVTLSCSPISGHRSVSWYQQTPGQGLQFLFEYFSETQRNKGNFPGRFSGRQFSNSRSEMNVSTLELGDSALYLCASREIGPVNTGELFFGEGSRLTVL.

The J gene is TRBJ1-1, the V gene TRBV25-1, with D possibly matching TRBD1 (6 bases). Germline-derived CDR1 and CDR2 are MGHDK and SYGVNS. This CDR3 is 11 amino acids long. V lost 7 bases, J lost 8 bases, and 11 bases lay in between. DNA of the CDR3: TGTGCCAGCACCAAGACAGGCGAAGCTTTCTTT. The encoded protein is CASTKTGEAFF.

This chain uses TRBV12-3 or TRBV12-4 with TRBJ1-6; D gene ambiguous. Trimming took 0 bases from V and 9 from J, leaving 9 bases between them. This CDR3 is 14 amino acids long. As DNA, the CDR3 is TGTGCCAGCAGTTTAGCTCCCAGCCCTTCACCCCTCCACTTT. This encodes CASSLAPSPSPLHF.

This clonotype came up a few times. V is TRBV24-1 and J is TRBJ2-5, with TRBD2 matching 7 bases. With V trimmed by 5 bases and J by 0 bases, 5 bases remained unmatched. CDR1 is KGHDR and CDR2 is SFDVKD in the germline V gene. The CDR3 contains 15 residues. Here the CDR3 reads CATSAASGNQETQYF. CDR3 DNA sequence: TGTGCCACCAGTGCGGCTAGCGGTAACCAAGAGACCCAGTACTTC.

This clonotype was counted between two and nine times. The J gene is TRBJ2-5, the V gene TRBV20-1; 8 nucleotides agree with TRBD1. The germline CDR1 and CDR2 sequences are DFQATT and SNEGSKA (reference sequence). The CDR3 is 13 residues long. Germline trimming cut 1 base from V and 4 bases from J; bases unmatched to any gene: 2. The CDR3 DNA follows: TGCAGTGCTAGAGTTACAGGGGGAGAGACCCAGTACTTC. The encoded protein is CSARVTGGETQYF.

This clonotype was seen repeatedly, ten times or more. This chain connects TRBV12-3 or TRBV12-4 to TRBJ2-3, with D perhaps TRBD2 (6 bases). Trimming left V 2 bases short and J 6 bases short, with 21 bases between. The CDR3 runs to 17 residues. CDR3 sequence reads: CASSLFVMTGDDDTQYF. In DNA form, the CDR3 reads TGTGCCAGCAGTTTATTTGTTATGACGGGGGATGATGATACGCAGTATTTT.

CDR3 sequence: CSASFIPGLAGLEQFF. DNA of the CDR3: TGCAGTGCTAGCTTTATACCGGGACTAGCAGGGCTCGAGCAGTTCTTC. The chain links TRBV20-1 to TRBJ2-1; 9 positions agree with TRBD2. With 3 bases clipped from V and 10 bases from J, the junction kept 16 bases outside the gene matches. Looked up from germline, CDR1 is DFQATT and CDR2 is SNEGSKA (reference sequence). The CDR3 contains 16 residues.

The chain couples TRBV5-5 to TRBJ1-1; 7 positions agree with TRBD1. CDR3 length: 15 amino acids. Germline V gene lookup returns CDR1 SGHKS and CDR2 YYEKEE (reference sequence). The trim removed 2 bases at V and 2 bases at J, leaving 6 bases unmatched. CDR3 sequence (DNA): TGTGCCAGCAGCTTACAAGGAGGGGGCAACACTGAAGCTTTCTTT. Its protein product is CASSLQGGGNTEAFF.

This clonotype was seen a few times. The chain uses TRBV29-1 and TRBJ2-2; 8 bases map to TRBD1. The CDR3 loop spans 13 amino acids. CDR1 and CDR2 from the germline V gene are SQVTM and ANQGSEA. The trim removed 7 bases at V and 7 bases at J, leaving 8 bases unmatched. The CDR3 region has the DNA TGCAGCGCGACAGGGGATTCGGGCGGGGAGCTGTTTTTT. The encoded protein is CSATGDSGGELFF.

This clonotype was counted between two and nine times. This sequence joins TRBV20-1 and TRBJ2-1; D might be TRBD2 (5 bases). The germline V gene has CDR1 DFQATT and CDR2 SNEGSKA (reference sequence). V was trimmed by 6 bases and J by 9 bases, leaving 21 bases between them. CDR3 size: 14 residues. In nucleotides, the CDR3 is TGCAGTGCCCAGAGGGAGAACTACCGGGGTGAGCAGTTCTTC. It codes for CSAQRENYRGEQFF.

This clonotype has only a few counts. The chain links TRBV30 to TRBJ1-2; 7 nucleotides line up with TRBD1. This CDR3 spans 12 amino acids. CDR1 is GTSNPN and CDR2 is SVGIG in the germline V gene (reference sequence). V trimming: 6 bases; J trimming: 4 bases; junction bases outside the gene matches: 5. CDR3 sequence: CACGTEIYGYTF. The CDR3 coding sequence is TGTGCCTGCGGGACAGAGATCTATGGCTACACCTTC. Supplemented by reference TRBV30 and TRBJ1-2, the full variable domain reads SQTIHQWPATLVQPVGSPLSLECTVEGTSNPNLYWYRQAAGRGLQLLFYSVGIGQISSEVPQNLSASRPQDRQFILSSKKLLLSDSGFYLCACGTEIYGYTFGSGTRLTVV.

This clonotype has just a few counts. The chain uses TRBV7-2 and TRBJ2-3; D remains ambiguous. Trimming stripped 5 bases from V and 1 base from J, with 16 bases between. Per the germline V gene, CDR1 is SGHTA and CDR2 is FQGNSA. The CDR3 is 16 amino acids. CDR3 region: CASSPWGPEGTDTQYF. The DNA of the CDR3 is TGTGCCAGCAGCCCCTGGGGTCCAGAAGGCACAGATACGCAGTATTTT.

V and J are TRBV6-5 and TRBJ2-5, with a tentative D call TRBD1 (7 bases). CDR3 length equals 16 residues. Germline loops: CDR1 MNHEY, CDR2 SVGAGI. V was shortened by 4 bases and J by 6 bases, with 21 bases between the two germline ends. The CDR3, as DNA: TGTGCCAGCAGTTCATCTTGGTCAGGGGGAGGAAAGACCCAGTACTTC. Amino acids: CASSSSWSGGGKTQYF.

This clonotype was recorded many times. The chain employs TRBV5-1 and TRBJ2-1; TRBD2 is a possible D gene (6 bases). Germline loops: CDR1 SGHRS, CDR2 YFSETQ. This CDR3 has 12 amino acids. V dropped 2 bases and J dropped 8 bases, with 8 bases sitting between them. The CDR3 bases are TGCGCCAGCAGCTTAGGCGGGGATGAGCAGTTCTTC. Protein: CASSLGGDEQFF.

The CDR3 DNA reads TGCGCCAGCAGCGACTCAAACTCTGGAAACACCATATATTTT. This codes for CASSDSNSGNTIYF. J is TRBJ1-3 and V is TRBV5-1; D is undetermined. V shed 4 bases and J shed 0 bases, with 8 bases lying between them. This CDR3 is 14 amino acids long. Germline V gives CDR1 SGHRS, CDR2 YFSETQ.

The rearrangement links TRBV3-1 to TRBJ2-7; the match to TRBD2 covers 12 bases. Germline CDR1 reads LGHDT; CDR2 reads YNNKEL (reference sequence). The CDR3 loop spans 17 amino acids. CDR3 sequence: CACSHLAGGPGSYEQYV. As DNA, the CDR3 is TGTGCCTGCAGCCATCTAGCGGGAGGGCCGGGATCCTACGAGCAGTACGTC.

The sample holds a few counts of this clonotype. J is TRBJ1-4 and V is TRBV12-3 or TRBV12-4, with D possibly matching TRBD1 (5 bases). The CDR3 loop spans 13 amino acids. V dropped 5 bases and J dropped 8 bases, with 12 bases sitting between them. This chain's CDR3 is CASSRGRREKLFF. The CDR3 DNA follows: TGTGCCAGCAGTCGGGGGAGGAGGGAAAAACTGTTTTTT.